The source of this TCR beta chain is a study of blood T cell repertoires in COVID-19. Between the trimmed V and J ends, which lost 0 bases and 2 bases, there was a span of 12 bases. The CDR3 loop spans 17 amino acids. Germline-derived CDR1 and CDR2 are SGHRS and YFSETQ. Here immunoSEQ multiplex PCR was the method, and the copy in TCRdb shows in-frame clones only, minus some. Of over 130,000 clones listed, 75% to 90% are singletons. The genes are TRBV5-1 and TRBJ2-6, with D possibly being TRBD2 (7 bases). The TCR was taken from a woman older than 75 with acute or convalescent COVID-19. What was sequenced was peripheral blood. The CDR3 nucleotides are TGCGCCAGCAGCTTGGTTCCGGGGGGCGCTGGGGCCAACGTCCTGACTTTC. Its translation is CASSLVPGGAGANVLTF.